The 5 T cell receptor beta chains below were found in one sample sequenced in a study of blood T cell repertoires in COVID-19. Assay: immunoSEQ multiplex PCR; the TCRdb copy retains only in-frame clones and omits some. The top ten clones hold about 0.74% of a sample with over 250,000 clones, around 90% of them seen once. Sequencing was performed on peripheral blood. The receptors were gathered from a woman in her 30s with acute or convalescent COVID-19.

This clone showed up just once. The gene calls are TRBV7-8 and TRBJ2-2; 11 nucleotides line up with TRBD1. This CDR3 comprises 16 residues. The ends lost 3 bases at V and 6 bases at J; junction bases unmatched: 6. Germline CDR1 and CDR2: SGHVS and FQNEAQ. The CDR3, as DNA: TGTGCCAGCAGCTTTCCTCCGGGACAGGGGGCCGGGGAGCTGTTTTTT. Its protein is CASSFPPGQGAGELFF. The entire variable domain, with the rest obtained from reference TRBV7-8 and TRBJ2-2, is as follows: GAGVSQSPRYKVAKRGQDVALRCDPISGHVSLFWYQQALGQGPEFLTYFQNEAQLDKSGLPSDRFFAERPEGSVSTLKIQRTQQEDSAVYLCASSFPPGQGAGELFFGEGSRLTVL.

The DNA of the CDR3 is TGTGCCAGCAGCTTAGGAGTTCGGCGGGCCAGGGGGAAGGATACGCAGTATTTT. The encoded protein is CASSLGVRRARGKDTQYF. The chain has TRBV11-3 and TRBJ2-3; 7 nucleotides line up with TRBD1. The germline gives CDR1 SGHNT, CDR2 YENEEA. The CDR3 extends over 18 amino acids. V lost 1 base to trimming and J lost 6 bases; unmatched junction nucleotides: 16.

The J gene is TRBJ2-1, the V gene TRBV3-1 (or the pseudogene TRBV3-2); possible D gene TRBD2, 6 bases. Deletions cut 4 bases from V and 4 bases from J, with 17 bases between. The CDR3 extends over 16 amino acids. The germline CDR1 and CDR2 sequences are LGHDT and YNNKEL (reference sequence). The CDR3 region has the DNA TGTGCCAGCAGCCTCGGGGCCGGGAGCAGGTACAATGAGCAGTTCTTC. This gives the protein CASSLGAGSRYNEQFF.

This clone appeared a few times. This chain uses TRBV29-1 with TRBJ1-5; 10 bases map to TRBD1. CDR3 length equals 15 residues. Germline loops: CDR1 SQVTM, CDR2 ANQGSEA. With 2 bases clipped from V and 3 bases from J, the junction kept 4 bases outside the gene matches. Here the CDR3 reads CSVETGTGVNQPQHF. The CDR3 DNA reads as TGCAGCGTTGAAACCGGGACAGGGGTCAATCAGCCCCAGCATTTT.

The rearrangement joins TRBV30 to TRBJ1-5, with TRBD1 matching over 7 bases. Trimming took 2 bases from V and 2 from J; bases not matched to a gene: 3. The germline V gene has CDR1 GTSNPN and CDR2 SVGIG (reference sequence). The CDR3 extends over 14 amino acids. The CDR3 protein is CAWSTGVGNQPQHF. In nucleotides, the CDR3 is TGTGCCTGGAGTACAGGGGTTGGCAATCAGCCCCAGCATTTT.